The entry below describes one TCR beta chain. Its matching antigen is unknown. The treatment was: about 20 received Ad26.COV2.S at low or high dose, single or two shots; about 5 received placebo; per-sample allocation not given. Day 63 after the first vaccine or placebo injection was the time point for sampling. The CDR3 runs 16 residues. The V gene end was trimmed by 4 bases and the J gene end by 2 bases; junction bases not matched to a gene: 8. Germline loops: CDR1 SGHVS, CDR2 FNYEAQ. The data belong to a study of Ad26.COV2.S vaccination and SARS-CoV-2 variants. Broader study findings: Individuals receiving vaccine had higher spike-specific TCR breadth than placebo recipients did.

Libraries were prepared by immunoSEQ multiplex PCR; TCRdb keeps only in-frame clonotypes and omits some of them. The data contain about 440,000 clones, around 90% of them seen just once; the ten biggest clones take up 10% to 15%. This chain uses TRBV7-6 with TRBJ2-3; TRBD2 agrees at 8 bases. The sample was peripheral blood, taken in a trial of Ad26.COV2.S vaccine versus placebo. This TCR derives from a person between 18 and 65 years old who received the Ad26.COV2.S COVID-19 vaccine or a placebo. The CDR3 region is CASSSGLASVTDTQYF. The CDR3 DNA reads TGTGCCAGCAGCTCCGGACTAGCATCAGTCACAGATACGCAGTATTTT.